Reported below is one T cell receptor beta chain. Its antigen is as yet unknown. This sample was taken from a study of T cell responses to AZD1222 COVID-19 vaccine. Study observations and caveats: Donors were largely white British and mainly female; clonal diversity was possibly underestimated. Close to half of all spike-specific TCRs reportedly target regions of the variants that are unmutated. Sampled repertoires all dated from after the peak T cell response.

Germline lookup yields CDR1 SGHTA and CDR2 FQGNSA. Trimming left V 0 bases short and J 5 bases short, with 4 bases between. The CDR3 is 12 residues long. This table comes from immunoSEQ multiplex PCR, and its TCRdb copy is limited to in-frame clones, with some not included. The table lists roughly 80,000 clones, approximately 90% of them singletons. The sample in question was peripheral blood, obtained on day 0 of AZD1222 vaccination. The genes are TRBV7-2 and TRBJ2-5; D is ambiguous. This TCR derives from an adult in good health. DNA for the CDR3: TGTGCCAGCAGCTTAGCGCGTGAGACCCAGTACTTC. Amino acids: CASSLARETQYF.